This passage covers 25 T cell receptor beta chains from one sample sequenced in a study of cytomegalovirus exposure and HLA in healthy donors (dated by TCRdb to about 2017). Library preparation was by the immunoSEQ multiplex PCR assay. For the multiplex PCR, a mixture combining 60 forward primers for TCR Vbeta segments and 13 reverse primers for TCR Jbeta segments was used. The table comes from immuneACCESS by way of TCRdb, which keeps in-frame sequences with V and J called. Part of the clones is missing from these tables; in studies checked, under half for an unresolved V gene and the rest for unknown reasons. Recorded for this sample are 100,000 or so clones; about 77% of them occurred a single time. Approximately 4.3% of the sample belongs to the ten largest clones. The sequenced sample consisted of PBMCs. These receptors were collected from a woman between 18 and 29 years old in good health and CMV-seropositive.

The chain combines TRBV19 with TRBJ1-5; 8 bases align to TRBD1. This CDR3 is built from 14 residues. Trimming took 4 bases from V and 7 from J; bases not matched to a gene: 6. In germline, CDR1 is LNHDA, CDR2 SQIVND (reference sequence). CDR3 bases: TGTGCCAGTAGTACCGGACAGGGCGGCCAGCCCCAGCATTTT. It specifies CASSTGQGGQPQHF.

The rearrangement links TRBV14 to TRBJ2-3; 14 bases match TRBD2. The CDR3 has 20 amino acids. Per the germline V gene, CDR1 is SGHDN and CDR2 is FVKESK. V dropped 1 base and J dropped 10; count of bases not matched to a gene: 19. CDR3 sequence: CASSQGMGTSGSRRVMAQYF. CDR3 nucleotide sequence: TGTGCCAGCAGCCAAGGGATGGGGACTAGCGGGAGCCGGAGGGTAATGGCGCAGTATTTT.

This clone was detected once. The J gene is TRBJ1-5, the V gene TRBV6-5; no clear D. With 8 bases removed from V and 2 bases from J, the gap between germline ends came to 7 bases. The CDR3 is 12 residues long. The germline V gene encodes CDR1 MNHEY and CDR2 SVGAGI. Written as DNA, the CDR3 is TGTGCCAGCTCTGAGGGCAATCAGCCCCAGCATTTT. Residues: CASSEGNQPQHF.

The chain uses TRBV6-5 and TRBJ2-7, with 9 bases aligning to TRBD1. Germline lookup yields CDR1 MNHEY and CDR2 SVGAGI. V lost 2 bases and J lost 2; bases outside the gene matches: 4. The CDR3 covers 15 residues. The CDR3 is CASSYHGTGTYEQYF. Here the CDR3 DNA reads TGTGCCAGCAGTTACCATGGGACAGGGACCTACGAGCAGTACTTC.

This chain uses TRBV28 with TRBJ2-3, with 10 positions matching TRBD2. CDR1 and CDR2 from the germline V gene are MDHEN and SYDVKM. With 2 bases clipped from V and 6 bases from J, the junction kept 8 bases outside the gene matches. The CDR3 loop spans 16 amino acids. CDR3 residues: CASSLLAGAGADTQYF. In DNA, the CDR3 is TGTGCCAGCAGTTTACTAGCGGGAGCGGGGGCGGATACGCAGTATTTT. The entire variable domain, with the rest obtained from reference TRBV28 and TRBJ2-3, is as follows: DVKVTQSSRYLVKRTGEKVFLECVQDMDHENMFWYRQDPGLGLRLIYFSYDVKMKEKGDIPEGYSVSREKKERFSLILESASTNQTSMYLCASSLLAGAGADTQYFGPGTRLTVL.

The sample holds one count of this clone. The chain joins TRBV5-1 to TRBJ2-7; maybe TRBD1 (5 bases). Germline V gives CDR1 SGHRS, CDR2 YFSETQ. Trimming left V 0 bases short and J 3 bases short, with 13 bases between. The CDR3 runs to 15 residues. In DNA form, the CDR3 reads TGCGCCAGCAGCTTGGCCCCAGGGATAGACTACGAGCAGTACTTC. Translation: CASSLAPGIDYEQYF. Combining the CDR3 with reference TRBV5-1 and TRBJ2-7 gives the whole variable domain KAGVTQTPRYLIKTRGQQVTLSCSPISGHRSVSWYQQTPGQGLQFLFEYFSETQRNKGNFPGRFSGRQFSNSRSEMNVSTLELGDSALYLCASSLAPGIDYEQYFGPGTRLTVT.

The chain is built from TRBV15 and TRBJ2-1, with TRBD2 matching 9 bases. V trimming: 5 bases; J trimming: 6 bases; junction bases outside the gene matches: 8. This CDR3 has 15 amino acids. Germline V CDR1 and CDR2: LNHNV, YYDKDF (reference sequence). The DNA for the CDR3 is TGTGCCACCAGCGAGGGGCTAGCGGGACTCAATGAGCAGTTCTTC. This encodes CATSEGLAGLNEQFF. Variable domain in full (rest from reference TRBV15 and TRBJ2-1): DAMVIQNPRYQVTQFGKPVTLSCSQTLNHNVMYWYQQKSSQAPKLLFHYYDKDFNNEADTPDNFQSRRPNTSFCFLDIRSPGLGDTAMYLCATSEGLAGLNEQFFGPGTRLTVL.

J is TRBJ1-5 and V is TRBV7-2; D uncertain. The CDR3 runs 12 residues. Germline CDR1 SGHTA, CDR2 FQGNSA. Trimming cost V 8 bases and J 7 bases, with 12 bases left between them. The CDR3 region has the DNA TGTGCCAGCCTAGAGAGCGACCAGCCCCAGCATTTT. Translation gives CASLESDQPQHF.

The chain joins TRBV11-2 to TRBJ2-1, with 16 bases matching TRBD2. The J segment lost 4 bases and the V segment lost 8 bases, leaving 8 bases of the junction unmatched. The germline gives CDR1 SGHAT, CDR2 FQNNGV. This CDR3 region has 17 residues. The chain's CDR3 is CASAGTSGRALYNEQFF. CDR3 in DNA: TGTGCCAGCGCCGGGACTAGCGGGAGGGCCTTGTACAATGAGCAGTTCTTC.

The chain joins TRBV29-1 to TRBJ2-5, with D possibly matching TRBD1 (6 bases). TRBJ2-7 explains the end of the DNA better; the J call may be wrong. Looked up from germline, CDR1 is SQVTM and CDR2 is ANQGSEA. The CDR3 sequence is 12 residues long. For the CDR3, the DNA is TGCAGCGTTGAAGGGGACACCTACGAGCAGTACTTC. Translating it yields CSVEGDTYEQYF.

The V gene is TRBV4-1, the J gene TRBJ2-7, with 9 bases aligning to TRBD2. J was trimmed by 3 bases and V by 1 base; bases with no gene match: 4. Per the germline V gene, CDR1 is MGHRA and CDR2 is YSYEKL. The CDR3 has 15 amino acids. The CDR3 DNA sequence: TGCGCCAGCAGCCAAGCGCTAGCGGGAATCTACGAGCAGTACTTC. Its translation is CASSQALAGIYEQYF.

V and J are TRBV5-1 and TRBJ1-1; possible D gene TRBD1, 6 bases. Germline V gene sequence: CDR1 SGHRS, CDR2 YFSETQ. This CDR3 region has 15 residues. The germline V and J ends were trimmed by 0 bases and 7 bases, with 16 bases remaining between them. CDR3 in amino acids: CASSLETGTQGEAFF. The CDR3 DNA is TGCGCCAGCAGCTTGGAAACCGGGACACAGGGTGAAGCTTTCTTT.

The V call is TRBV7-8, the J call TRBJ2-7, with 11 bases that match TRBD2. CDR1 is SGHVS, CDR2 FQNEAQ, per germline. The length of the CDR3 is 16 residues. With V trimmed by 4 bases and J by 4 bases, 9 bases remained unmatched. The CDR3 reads CASSSRGTSGEYEQYF. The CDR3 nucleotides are TGTGCCAGCAGCTCCCGTGGGACTAGCGGAGAATACGAGCAGTACTTC.

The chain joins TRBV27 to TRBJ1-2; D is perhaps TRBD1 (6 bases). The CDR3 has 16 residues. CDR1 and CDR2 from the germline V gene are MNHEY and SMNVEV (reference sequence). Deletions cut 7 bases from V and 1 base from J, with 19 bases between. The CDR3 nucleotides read TGTGCCAGCATCCCAAGTTCGGGACAAATTAACTATGGCTACACCTTC. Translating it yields CASIPSSGQINYGYTF.

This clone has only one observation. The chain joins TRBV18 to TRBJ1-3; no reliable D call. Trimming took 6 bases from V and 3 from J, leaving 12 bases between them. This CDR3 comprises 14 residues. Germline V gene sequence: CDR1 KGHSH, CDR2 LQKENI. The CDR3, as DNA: TGTGCCAGCTCGCCTACAGCCTTTGGAAACACCATATATTTT. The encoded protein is CASSPTAFGNTIYF. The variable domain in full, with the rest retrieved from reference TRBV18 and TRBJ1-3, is NAGVMQNPRHLVRRRGQEARLRCSPMKGHSHVYWYRQLPEEGLKFMVYLQKENIIDESGMPKERFSAEFPKEGPSILRIQQVVRGDSAAYFCASSPTAFGNTIYFGEGSWLTVV.

The chain's CDR3 is CASSTRQGLTDTQYF. DNA of the CDR3: TGTGCCAGCAGCACTAGACAGGGACTCACAGATACGCAGTATTTT. The genes are TRBV28 and TRBJ2-3; possibly TRBD1 for D (7 bases). CDR3 length: 15 amino acids. Trimming took 6 bases from V and 2 from J, leaving 15 bases between them. Germline assignment: CDR1 MDHEN and CDR2 SYDVKM.

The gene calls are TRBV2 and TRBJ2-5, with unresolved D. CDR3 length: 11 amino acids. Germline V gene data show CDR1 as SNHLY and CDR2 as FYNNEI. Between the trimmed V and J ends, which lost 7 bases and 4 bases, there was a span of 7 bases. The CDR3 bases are TGTGCCAGCAACCTCGGAGAGACCCAGTACTTC. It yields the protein CASNLGETQYF.

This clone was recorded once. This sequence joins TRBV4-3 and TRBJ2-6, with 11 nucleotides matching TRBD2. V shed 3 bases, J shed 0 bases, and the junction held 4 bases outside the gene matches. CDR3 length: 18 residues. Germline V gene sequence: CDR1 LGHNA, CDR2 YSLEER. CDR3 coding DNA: TGCGCCAGCAGCCAGACTAGCGGGGCAAGCTCTGGGGCCAACGTCCTGACTTTC. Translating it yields CASSQTSGASSGANVLTF.

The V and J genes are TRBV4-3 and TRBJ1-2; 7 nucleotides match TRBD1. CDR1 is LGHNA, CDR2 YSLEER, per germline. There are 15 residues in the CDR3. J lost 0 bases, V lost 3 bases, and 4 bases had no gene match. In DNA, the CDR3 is TGCGCCAGCAGCCAGCCGGGACAGCCTAACTATGGCTACACCTTC. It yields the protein CASSQPGQPNYGYTF.

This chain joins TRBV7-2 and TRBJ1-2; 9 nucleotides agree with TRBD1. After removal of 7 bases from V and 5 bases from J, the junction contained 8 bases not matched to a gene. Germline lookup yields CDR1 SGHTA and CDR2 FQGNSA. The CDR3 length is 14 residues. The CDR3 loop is CASTPPGQGYGYTF. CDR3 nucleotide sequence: TGTGCCAGCACCCCCCCGGGACAGGGATATGGCTACACCTTC.

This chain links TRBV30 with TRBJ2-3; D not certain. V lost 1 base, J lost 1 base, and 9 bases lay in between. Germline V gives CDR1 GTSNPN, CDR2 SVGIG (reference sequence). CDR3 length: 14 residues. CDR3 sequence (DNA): TGTGCCTGGAGTGGGCAGGCCTGCACAGATACGCAGTATTTT. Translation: CAWSGQACTDTQYF.

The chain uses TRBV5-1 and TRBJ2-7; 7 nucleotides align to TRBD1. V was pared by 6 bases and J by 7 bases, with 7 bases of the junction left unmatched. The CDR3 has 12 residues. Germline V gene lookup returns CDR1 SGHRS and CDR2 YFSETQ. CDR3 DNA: TGCGCCAGCACCAATACAGGGGATGAGCAGTACTTC. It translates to CASTNTGDEQYF.

The CDR3 DNA is TGTGCCAGCAGCTTAGGGCCCCAGGGAGGGCCTTATAGCAATCAGCCCCAGCATTTT. It encodes CASSLGPQGGPYSNQPQHF. The chain has TRBV7-9 and TRBJ1-5; tentative D call: TRBD1 (5 bases). From germline, CDR1 is SEHNR and CDR2 FQNEAQ (reference sequence). Trimming took off 1 base at V and 0 bases at J, with 19 bases between the two ends. This CDR3 is 19 amino acids long.

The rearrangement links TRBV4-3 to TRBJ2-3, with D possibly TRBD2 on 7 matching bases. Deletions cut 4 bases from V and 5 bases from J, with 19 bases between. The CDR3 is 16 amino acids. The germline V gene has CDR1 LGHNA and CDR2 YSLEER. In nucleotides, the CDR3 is TGCGCCAGCAGCCGACAGGAGCGGGAAGGTGGAGATACGCAGTATTTT. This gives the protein CASSRQEREGGDTQYF.

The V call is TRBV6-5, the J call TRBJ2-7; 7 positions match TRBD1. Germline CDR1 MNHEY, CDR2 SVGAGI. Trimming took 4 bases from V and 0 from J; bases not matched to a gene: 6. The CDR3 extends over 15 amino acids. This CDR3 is CASSWDSSSSYEQYF. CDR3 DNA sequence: TGTGCCAGCAGTTGGGACAGTTCGAGCTCCTACGAGCAGTACTTC.